This is a list of T cell receptor beta chains from one sample in a study of OX40 agonist ivuxolimab in advanced cancers. The protocol was immunoSEQ multiplex PCR, while the TCRdb copy is restricted to in-frame clones and leaves out a portion. Here the sample spans 37,000 or so clones, almost 80% being singletons. The material sequenced was CD4+ or CD8+ T cells sorted from blood, taken in a trial of the OX40 agonist ivuxolimab. The receptors come from an adult with an advanced solid tumor such as melanoma, head and neck, liver or kidney cancer. Both conserved end residues are part of each CDR3. The order of the fields is J gene, V gene, D gene, CDR3 protein. D genes are given only for firm matches.

TRBJ2-2,TRBV7-9,.,CARIDDTGELFF
TRBJ2-1,TRBV5-1,.,CASTGAVNEQFF
TRBJ1-3,TRBV4-1,.,CASSLSPENAGNTIYF
TRBJ2-5,TRBV27,.,CASSLALPSSLGETQYF
TRBJ1-1,TRBV13,.,CASSPTGGVEAFF
TRBJ2-3,TRBV20-1,.,CSASLTDTQYF
TRBJ1-1,TRBV18,TRBD1,CASSRPGTGLNTEAFF
TRBJ2-7,TRBV27,.,CASSFLGDTYEQYF
TRBJ1-1,TRBV2,.,CASRRAFMNTEAFF
TRBJ2-7,TRBV4-1,TRBD2,CASSQSPGLAGGKQYF
TRBJ2-5,TRBV7-2,.,CASSTHYQTPQETQYF
TRBJ1-1,TRBV13,.,CASSPDMGNTEAFF
TRBJ2-2,TRBV4-1,TRBD2,CASSRALEPAGGPNTGELFF
TRBJ2-7,TRBV10-3,.,CAISELGSSYEQYF
TRBJ2-1,TRBV28,TRBD2,CASSLLLAGGSSYNEQFF
TRBJ2-3,TRBV7-9,.,CASSPQLDRYTQYF